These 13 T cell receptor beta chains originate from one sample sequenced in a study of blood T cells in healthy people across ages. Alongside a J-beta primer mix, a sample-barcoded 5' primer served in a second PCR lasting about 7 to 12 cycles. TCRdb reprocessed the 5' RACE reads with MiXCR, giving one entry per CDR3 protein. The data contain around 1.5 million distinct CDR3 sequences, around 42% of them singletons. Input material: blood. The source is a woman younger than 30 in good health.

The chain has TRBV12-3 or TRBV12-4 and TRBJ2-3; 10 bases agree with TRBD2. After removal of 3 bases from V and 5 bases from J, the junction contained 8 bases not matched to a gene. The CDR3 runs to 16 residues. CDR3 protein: CASSLPPASGGDTQYF. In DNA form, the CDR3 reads TGTGCCAGCAGTTTGCCGCCGGCTAGCGGGGGAGATACGCAGTATTTT.

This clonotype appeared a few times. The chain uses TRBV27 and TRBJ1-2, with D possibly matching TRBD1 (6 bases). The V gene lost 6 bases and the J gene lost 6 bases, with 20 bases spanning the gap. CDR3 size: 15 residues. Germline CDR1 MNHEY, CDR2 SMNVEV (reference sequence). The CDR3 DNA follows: TGTGCCAGCAGCCCTGGACAGTTTGGATTCCATGGCTACACCTTC. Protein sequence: CASSPGQFGFHGYTF.

CDR3 coding DNA: TGTGCCAGCAGTCGCAAAGGGGGTAGCGGGAGCCTGTCCTACGAGCAGTACTTC. It codes for CASSRKGGSGSLSYEQYF. The chain uses TRBV6-1 and TRBJ2-7; 9 bases map to TRBD2. The CDR3 covers 18 residues. CDR1 and CDR2 from the germline V gene are MNHNS and SASEGT. Trimming cost V 5 bases and J 1 base; bases outside gene matches: 15.

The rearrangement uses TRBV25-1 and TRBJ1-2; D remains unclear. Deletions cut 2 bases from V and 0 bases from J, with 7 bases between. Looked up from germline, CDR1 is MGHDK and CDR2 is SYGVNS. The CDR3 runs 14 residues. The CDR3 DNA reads TGTGCCAGCAGTGAAACCAGTACTAACTATGGCTACACCTTC. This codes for CASSETSTNYGYTF.

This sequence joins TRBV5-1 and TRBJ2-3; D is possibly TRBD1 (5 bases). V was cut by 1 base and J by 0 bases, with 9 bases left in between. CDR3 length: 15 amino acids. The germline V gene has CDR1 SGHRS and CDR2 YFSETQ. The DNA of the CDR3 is TGCGCCAGCAGCTTGTTGGGGCACAGCACAGATACGCAGTATTTT. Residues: CASSLLGHSTDTQYF.

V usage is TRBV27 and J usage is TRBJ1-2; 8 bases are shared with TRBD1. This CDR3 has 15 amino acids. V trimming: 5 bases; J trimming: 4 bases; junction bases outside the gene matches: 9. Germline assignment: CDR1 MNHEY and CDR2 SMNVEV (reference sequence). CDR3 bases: TGTGCCAGCAGTCCCGGACAGGGTAACGCCTATGGCTACACCTTC. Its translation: CASSPGQGNAYGYTF.

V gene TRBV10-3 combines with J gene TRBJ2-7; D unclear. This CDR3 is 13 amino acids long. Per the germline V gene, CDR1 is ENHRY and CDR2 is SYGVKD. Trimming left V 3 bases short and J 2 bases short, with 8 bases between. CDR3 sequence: CAISDGLAYEQYF. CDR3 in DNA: TGTGCCATCAGTGATGGTCTAGCCTACGAGCAGTACTTC.

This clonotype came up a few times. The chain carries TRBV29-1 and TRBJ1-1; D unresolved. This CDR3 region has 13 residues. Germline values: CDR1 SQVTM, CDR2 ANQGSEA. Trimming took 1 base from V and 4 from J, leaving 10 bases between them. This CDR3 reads CSVEVGSGTEAFF. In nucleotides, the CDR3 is TGCAGCGTTGAAGTCGGGTCCGGCACTGAAGCTTTCTTT.

CDR3 region: CASKNRDLNQPQHF. The CDR3, as DNA: TGCGCCAGCAAAAACCGGGACCTCAATCAGCCCCAGCATTTT. The chain couples TRBV5-1 to TRBJ1-5; maybe TRBD1 (5 bases). Germline values: CDR1 SGHRS, CDR2 YFSETQ. The CDR3 totals 14 residues. V was clipped by 6 bases and J by 3 bases, with 13 bases between them.

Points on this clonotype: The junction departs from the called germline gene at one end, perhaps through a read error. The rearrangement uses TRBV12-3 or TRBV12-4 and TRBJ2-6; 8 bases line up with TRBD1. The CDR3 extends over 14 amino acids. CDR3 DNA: TGTGCCAGCGACAGGGGAACTGGGGCCAACGTCCGGACTTTC. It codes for CASDRGTGANVRTF.

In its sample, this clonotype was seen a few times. The CDR3 sequence: CSARDAVQYNSPLHF. The CDR3 DNA reads as TGCAGTGCTAGAGATGCAGTGCAGTATAATTCACCCCTCCACTTT. This sequence joins TRBV20-1 and TRBJ1-6; D is uncertain. The CDR3 has 15 amino acids. Germline lookup yields CDR1 DFQATT and CDR2 SNEGSKA (reference sequence). The germline V and J ends were trimmed by 0 bases and 4 bases, with 10 bases remaining between them.

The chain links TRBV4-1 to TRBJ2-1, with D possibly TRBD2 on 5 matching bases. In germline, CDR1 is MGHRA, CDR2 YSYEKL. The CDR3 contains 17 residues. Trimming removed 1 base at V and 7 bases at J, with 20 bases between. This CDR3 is CASSQGLGLLWANEQFF. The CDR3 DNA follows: TGCGCCAGCAGCCAAGGTCTTGGACTTCTATGGGCAAATGAGCAGTTCTTC.

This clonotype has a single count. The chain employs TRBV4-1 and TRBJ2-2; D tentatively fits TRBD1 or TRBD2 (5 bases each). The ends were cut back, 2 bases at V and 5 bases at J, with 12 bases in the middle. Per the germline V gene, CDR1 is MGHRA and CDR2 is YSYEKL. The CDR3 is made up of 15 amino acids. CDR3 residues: CASSQRGAETGELFF. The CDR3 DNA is TGCGCCAGCAGCCAACGAGGGGCTGAAACCGGGGAGCTGTTTTTT.